The T cell receptor (beta chain) described here comes from a study of graft-versus-host responses after intestinal transplantation. The repertoire was sequenced with immunoSEQ multiplex PCR; TCRdb's copy has only in-frame clones and lacks some. The repertoire holds about 85,000 clones, around 93% seen once, with 7.6% in the top ten. The junction had 17 bases not matched to a gene; V was cut back by 2 bases and J by 3 bases. The CDR3 length is 19 residues. Looked up from germline, CDR1 is SNHLY and CDR2 is FYNNEI. Worth noting for this clone: Its cognate antigen is unknown. This sample includes further DNA sequences coding for the same CDR3.

The clonotype was recovered from a human donor who was the organ donor for an intestinal transplant. The chain couples TRBV2 to TRBJ1-1; 8 positions agree with TRBD1. The sequences come from unstimulated CD8+ T cells sorted from spleen or lymph node cells, collected before transplant. The CDR3 nucleotides read TGTGCCAGCAGTGAAACGGCAAATCCCTTGACAGGGGTAGACACTGAAGCTTTCTTT. Amino acids: CASSETANPLTGVDTEAFF.